Listed here are 16 T cell receptor beta chains from one sample, sequenced in a study of control samples from healthy donors and cancer patients. Produced via immunoSEQ multiplex PCR; TCRdb's table is partial and in-frame only. The table shows about 130,000 clones, with roughly 91% occurring only once. The specimen sequenced was PBMCs. All receptors come from a middle-aged man with head and neck cancer.

The V call is TRBV23-1, the J call TRBJ2-7, with 7 bases that match TRBD1. TRBV23-1 is an open reading frame whose function is uncertain. This CDR3 contains 16 residues. J was trimmed by 3 bases and V by 4 bases; bases with no gene match: 12. The CDR3 sequence is CASSRPVQGMSYEQYF. The CDR3, as DNA: TGCGCCAGCAGTCGACCCGTACAGGGGATGAGCTACGAGCAGTACTTC.

This rearrangement joins TRBV18 to TRBJ1-4, with 9 bases identical to TRBD1. The CDR3 loop spans 14 amino acids. The germline V gene has CDR1 KGHSH and CDR2 LQKENI. V trimming: 3 bases; J trimming: 5 bases; junction bases outside the gene matches: 1. In nucleotides, the CDR3 is TGTGCCAGCTCACCCGACAGGGGGAATGAAAAACTGTTTTTT. Translated: CASSPDRGNEKLFF.

The chain recombines TRBV19 with TRBJ2-1; D call uncertain. The CDR3 extends over 15 amino acids. Germline V gene data show CDR1 as LNHDA and CDR2 as SQIVND (reference sequence). V lost 3 bases to trimming and J lost 5 bases, with 14 bases between them. Here the CDR3 reads CASSISGVEDNEQFF. Here the CDR3 DNA reads TGTGCCAGTAGTATTTCGGGTGTAGAGGACAATGAGCAGTTCTTC.

The CDR3 here is CSVGPRSYEQYF. The DNA for the CDR3 is TGCAGCGTTGGGCCTCGCAGCTACGAGCAGTACTTC. The J gene is TRBJ2-7, the V gene TRBV29-1; D call uncertain. V lost 4 bases and J 3 bases, leaving 10 bases between the germline ends. Germline V lookup: CDR1 SQVTM, CDR2 ANQGSEA. The CDR3 runs to 12 residues.

The chain couples TRBV7-2 to TRBJ2-1; 8 nucleotides agree with TRBD1. From germline, CDR1 is SGHTA and CDR2 FQGNSA. V was pared by 6 bases and J by 7 bases, with 8 bases of the junction left unmatched. The CDR3 has 14 amino acids. The CDR3 nucleotides read TGTGCCAGCAGACCCAGACAGGGGTTAAATGAGCAGTTCTTC. This gives the protein CASRPRQGLNEQFF.

The gene calls are TRBV7-9 and TRBJ2-1, with 8 nucleotides matching TRBD2. Germline V gene sequence: CDR1 SEHNR, CDR2 FQNEAQ (reference sequence). J lost 5 bases, V lost 5 bases, and 8 bases had no gene match. The CDR3 spans 15 residues. CDR3 loop: CASSNSGRSHNEQFF. The CDR3 coding sequence is TGTGCCAGCAGCAACAGCGGGAGATCCCACAATGAGCAGTTCTTC.

The chain couples TRBV24-1 to TRBJ2-2; no definite D call. Trimming removed 7 bases from V and 2 bases from J, with 1 base in between. CDR3 length equals 11 residues. Per the germline V gene, CDR1 is KGHDR and CDR2 is SFDVKD. CDR3 coding DNA: TGTGCCACCAGAAACACCGGGGAGCTGTTTTTT. Encoded protein: CATRNTGELFF.

The chain combines TRBV5-1 with TRBJ1-5; D gene uncertain. V was shortened by 0 bases and J by 3 bases, with 7 bases between the two germline ends. Germline CDR1 reads SGHRS; CDR2 reads YFSETQ. The CDR3 extends over 14 amino acids. As DNA, the CDR3 is TGCGCCAGCAGCTTGGGGCAGCCCAATCAGCCCCAGCATTTT. This encodes CASSLGQPNQPQHF.

On this clone itself: At one boundary the junction diverges from the germline segment, which might be a read error. This chain connects TRBV7-6 to TRBJ2-1; no reliable D call. Germline lookup yields CDR1 SGHVS and CDR2 FNYEAQ. The CDR3 sequence is 15 residues long. In DNA, the CDR3 is TGTGCCTGCAGCGATCACATAGGGCCTCAGAAGGGGCAGTTCTTC. Translating gives CACSDHIGPQKGQFF.

CDR3 residues: CASRLEIISYEQYF. In nucleotides, the CDR3 is TGTGCCAGCAGGCTAGAAATCATCTCCTACGAGCAGTACTTC. The rearrangement joins TRBV2 to TRBJ2-7; D remains ambiguous. Between the trimmed V and J ends, which lost 6 bases and 0 bases, there was a span of 12 bases. The CDR3 runs to 14 residues. CDR1 and CDR2 (germline): SNHLY, FYNNEI.

The V call is TRBV11-2, the J call TRBJ2-1, with TRBD1 as a possible D gene (5 bases). The CDR3 is 14 residues long. Per germline, CDR1 SGHAT and CDR2 FQNNGV. Deletions cut 4 bases from V and 7 bases from J, with 14 bases between. The DNA of the CDR3 is TGTGCCAGCAGCTGGACACCTTCTAAGAATGAGCAGTTCTTC. Protein product: CASSWTPSKNEQFF.

This sequence joins TRBV5-8 and TRBJ2-3, with TRBD2 matching 14 bases. The CDR3 runs to 15 residues. The trim removed 4 bases at V and 3 bases at J, leaving 1 base unmatched. Germline assignment: CDR1 SGHTS and CDR2 YDEGEE. The CDR3 here is CASSRTSGRTDTQYF. CDR3 bases: TGTGCCAGCAGCCGGACTAGCGGGAGGACAGATACGCAGTATTTT.

The V call is TRBV18, the J call TRBJ2-7; perhaps D is TRBD1 or TRBD2 (6 bases each). The CDR3 has 16 residues. The V end lost 1 base, the J end lost 1 base, and 14 bases lay between the germline ends. Germline V gives CDR1 KGHSH, CDR2 LQKENI. CDR3 loop: CASSPRFGGQSYEQYF. The CDR3 bases are TGTGCCAGCTCACCACGATTCGGGGGCCAATCCTACGAGCAGTACTTC.

V and J are TRBV11-3 and TRBJ2-3, with 9 bases fitting TRBD1. The length of the CDR3 is 14 residues. The germline V gene encodes CDR1 SGHNT and CDR2 YENEEA. J gave up 6 bases and V 5 bases, and 6 bases lay outside the gene matches. This CDR3 reads CASSAGQGMDTQYF. CDR3 DNA sequence: TGTGCCAGCAGCGCCGGACAGGGGATGGATACGCAGTATTTT.

The rearrangement links TRBV7-9 to TRBJ1-1; TRBD1 aligns across 7 bases. Losses at the gene ends were 4 bases for V and 7 bases for J; bases not matched to a gene: 9. The length of the CDR3 is 14 residues. Germline CDR1 SEHNR, CDR2 FQNEAQ (reference sequence). CDR3 coding DNA: TGTGCCAGCAGCTCTCCGCTGACAGGGATTGAAGCTTTCTTT. Translation gives CASSSPLTGIEAFF.

The chain employs TRBV7-9 and TRBJ2-7, with D tentatively TRBD1 or TRBD2 (6 bases each). The germline V and J ends were trimmed by 8 bases and 6 bases, with 14 bases remaining between them. CDR1 is SEHNR, CDR2 FQNEAQ, per germline (reference sequence). This CDR3 spans 12 amino acids. CDR3 residues: CASGGTPIEQYF. As DNA, the CDR3 is TGTGCCAGCGGGGGGACACCCATCGAGCAGTACTTC.